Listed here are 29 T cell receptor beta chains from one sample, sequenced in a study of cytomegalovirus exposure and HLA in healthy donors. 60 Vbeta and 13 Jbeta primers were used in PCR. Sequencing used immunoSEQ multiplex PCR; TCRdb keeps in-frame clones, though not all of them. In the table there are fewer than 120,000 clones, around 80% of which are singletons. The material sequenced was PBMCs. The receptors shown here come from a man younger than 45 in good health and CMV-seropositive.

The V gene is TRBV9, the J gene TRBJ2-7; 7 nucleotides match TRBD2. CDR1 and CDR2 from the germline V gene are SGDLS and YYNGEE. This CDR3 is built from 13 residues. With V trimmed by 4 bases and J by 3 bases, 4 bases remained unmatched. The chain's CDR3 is CASSPQRGYEQYF. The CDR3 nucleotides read TGTGCCAGCAGCCCCCAGCGGGGCTACGAGCAGTACTTC.

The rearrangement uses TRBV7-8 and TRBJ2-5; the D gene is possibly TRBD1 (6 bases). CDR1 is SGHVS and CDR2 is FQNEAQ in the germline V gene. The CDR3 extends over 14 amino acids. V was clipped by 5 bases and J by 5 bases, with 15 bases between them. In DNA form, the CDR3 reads TGTGCCAGCAGCCCACACAGGGATTGGGAGACCCAGTACTTC. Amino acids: CASSPHRDWETQYF.

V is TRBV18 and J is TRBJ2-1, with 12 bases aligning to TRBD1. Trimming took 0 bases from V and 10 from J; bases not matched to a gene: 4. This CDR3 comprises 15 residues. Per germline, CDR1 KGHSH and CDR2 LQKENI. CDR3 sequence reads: CASSPPGQGASEQFF. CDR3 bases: TGTGCCAGCTCACCACCGGGACAGGGGGCCTCCGAGCAGTTCTTC.

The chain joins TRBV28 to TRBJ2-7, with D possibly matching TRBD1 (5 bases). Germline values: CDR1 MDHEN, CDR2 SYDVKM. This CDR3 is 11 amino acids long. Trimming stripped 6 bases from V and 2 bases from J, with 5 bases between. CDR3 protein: CASRTAYEQYF. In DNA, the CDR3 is TGTGCCAGCAGGACAGCCTACGAGCAGTACTTC.

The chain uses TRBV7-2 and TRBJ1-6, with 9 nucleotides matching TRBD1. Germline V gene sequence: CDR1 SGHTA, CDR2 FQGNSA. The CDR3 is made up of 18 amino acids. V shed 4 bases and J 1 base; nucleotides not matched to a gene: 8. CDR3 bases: TGTGCCAGCAGCTCATTCCGGACAGGGGTATCCTATAATTCACCCCTCCACTTT. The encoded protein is CASSSFRTGVSYNSPLHF.

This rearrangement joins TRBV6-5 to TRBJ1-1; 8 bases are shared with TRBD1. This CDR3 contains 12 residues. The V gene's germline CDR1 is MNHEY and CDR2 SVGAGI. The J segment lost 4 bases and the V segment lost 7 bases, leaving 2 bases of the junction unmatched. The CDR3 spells CASKDRGTEAFF. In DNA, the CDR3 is TGTGCCAGCAAAGACAGGGGCACTGAAGCTTTCTTT.

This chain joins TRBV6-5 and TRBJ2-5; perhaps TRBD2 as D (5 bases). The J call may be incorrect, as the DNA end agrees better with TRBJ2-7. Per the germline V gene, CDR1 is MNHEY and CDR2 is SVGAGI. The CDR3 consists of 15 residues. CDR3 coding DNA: TGTGCCAGCAGAAAACCCGGGGTGACTCTCTACGAGCAGTACTTC. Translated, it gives CASRKPGVTLYEQYF.

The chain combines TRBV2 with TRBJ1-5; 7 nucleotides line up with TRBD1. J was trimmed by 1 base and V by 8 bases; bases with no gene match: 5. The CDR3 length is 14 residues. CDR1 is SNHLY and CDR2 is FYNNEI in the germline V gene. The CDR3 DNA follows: TGTGCCAGCGAGGGACAGTTAAGCAATCAGCCCCAGCATTTT. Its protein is CASEGQLSNQPQHF.

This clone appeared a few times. As DNA, the CDR3 is TGTGCCAGTAGTATAAGCGGGGGGGCTGACAATGAGCAGTTCTTC. Translated: CASSISGGADNEQFF. J is TRBJ2-1 and V is TRBV19, with 10 bases that match TRBD2. Unmatched junction bases numbered 3, after V lost 2 bases and J lost 5 bases. CDR3 length equals 15 residues. Looked up from germline, CDR1 is LNHDA and CDR2 is SQIVND (reference sequence).

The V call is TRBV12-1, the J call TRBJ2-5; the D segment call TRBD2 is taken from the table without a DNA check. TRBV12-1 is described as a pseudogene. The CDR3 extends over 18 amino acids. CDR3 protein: CASSFVHRSGGPSETQYF. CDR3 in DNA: TGTGCCAGCAGCTTTGTGCATCGTAGCGGGGGACCCTCGGAGACCCAGTACTTC.

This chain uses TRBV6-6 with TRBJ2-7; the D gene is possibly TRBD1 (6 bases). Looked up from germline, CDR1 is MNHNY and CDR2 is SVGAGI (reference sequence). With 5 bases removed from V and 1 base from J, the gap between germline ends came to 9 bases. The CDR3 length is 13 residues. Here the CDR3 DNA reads TGTGCCAGCAGTCCGGACAGTTCCTACGAGCAGTACTTC. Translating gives CASSPDSSYEQYF.

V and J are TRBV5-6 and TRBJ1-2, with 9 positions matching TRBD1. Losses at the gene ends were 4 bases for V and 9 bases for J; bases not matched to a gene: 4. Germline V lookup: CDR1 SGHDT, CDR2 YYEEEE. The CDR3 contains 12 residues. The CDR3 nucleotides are TGTGCCAGCAGCGCGGACAGGGGAAGCTACACCTTC. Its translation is CASSADRGSYTF.

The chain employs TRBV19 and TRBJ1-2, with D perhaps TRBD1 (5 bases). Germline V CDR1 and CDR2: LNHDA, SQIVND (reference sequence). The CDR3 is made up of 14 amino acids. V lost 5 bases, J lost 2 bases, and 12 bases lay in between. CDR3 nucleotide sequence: TGTGCCAGTAGTGACGACAGCAGAAACTATGGCTACACCTTC. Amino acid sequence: CASSDDSRNYGYTF.

The CDR3 loop is CASSSQGVTNEKLFF. In DNA form, the CDR3 reads TGTGCCAGCAGCTCTCAGGGGGTGACTAATGAAAAACTGTTTTTT. This chain links TRBV28 with TRBJ1-4; 7 bases fit TRBD1. The trim removed 6 bases at V and 2 bases at J, leaving 6 bases unmatched. This CDR3 contains 15 residues. Germline V gene data show CDR1 as MDHEN and CDR2 as SYDVKM.

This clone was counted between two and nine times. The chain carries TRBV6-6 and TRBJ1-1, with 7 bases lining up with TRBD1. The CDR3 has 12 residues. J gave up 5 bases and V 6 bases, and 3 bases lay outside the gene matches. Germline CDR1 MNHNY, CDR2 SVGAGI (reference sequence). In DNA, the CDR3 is TGTGCCAGCAGGACAGGGAAAACTGAAGCTTTCTTT. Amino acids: CASRTGKTEAFF.

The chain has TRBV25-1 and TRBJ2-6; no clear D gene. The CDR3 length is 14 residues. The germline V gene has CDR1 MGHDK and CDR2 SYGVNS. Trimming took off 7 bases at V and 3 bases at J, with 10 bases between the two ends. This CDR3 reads CASTPSGGANVLTF. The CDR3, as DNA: TGTGCCAGCACCCCCTCCGGTGGGGCCAACGTCCTGACTTTC. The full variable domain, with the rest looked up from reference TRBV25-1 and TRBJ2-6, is EADIYQTPRYLVIGTGKKITLECSQTMGHDKMYWYQQDPGMELHLIHYSYGVNSTEKGDLSSESTVSRIRTEHFPLTLESARPSHTSQYLCASTPSGGANVLTFGAGSRLTVL.

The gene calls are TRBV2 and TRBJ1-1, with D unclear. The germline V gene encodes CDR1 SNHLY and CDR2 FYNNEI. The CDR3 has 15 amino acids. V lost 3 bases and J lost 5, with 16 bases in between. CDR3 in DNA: TGTGCCAGCAGTGACCTTAGTGATTCAAAGACTGAAGCTTTCTTT. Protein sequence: CASSDLSDSKTEAFF.

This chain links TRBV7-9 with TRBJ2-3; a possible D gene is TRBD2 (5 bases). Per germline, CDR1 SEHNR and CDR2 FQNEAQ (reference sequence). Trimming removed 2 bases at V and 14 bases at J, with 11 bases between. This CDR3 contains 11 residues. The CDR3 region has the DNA TGTGCCAGCAGCTTAAGGGAGTTCTGGTATTTT. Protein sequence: CASSLREFWYF.

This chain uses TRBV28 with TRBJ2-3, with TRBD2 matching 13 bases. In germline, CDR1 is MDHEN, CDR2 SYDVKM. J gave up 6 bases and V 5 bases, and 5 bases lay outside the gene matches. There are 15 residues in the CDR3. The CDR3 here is CASSQLAGGLDTQYF. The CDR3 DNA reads TGTGCCAGCAGTCAACTAGCGGGGGGGCTCGATACGCAGTATTTT.

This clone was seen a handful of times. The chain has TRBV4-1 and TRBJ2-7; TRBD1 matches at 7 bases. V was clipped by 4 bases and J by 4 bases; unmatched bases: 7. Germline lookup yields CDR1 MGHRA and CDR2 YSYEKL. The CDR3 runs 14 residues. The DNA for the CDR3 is TGCGCCAGCAGCCCAAGGGACAGTATATACGAGCAGTACTTC. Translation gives CASSPRDSIYEQYF.

CDR3 residues: CATAKASTDTQYF. The CDR3 DNA reads as TGTGCCACCGCAAAAGCGAGCACAGATACGCAGTATTTT. The rearrangement joins TRBV19 to TRBJ2-3; D gene uncertain. The germline V gene has CDR1 LNHDA and CDR2 SQIVND (reference sequence). V lost 10 bases, J lost 0 bases, and 11 bases lay in between. The CDR3 extends over 13 amino acids.

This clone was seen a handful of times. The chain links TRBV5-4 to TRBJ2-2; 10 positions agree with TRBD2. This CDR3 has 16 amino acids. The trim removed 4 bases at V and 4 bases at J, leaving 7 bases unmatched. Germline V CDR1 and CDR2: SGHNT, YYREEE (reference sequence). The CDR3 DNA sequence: TGTGCCAGCAGCCTCCAGCGGGGGGGAACCACCGGGGAGCTGTTTTTT. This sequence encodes CASSLQRGGTTGELFF.

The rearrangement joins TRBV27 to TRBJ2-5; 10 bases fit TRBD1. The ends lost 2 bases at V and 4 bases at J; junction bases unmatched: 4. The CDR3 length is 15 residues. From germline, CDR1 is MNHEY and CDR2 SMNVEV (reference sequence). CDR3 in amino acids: CASSLGTGVGETQYF. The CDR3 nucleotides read TGTGCCAGCAGTTTAGGGACAGGGGTCGGAGAGACCCAGTACTTC.

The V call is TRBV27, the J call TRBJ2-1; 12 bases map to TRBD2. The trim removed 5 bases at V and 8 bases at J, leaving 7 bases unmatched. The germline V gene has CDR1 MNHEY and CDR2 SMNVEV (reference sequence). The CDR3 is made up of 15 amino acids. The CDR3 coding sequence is TGTGCCAGCAGTCCCACTAGCGGGGGGATGTATGAGCAGTTCTTC. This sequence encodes CASSPTSGGMYEQFF.

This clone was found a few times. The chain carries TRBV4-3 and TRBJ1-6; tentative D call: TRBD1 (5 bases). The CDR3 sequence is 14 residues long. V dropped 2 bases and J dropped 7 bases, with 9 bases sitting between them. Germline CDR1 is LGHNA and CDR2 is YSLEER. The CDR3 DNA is TGCGCCAGCAGCCAATTCGGGGGGAATTCACCCCTCCACTTT. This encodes CASSQFGGNSPLHF.

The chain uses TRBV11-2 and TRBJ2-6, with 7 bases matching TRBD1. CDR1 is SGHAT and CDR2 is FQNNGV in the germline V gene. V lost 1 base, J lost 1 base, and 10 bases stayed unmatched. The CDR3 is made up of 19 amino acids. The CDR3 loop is CASSLVSVGGLSGANVLTF. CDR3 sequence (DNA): TGTGCCAGCAGCTTAGTTTCGGTAGGGGGCCTTTCTGGGGCCAACGTCCTGACTTTC.

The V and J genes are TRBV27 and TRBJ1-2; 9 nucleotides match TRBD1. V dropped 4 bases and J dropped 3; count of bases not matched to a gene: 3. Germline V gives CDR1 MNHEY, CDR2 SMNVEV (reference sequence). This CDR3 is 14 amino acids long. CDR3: CASSWTGADYGYTF. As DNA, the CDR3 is TGTGCCAGCAGTTGGACAGGGGCGGACTATGGCTACACCTTC.

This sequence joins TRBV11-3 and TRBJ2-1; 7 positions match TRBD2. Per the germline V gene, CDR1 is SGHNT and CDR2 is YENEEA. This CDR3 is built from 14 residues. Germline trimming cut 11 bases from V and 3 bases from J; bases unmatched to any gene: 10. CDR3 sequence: CAAPRDYFYNEQFF. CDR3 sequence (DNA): TGTGCCGCCCCACGGGACTACTTCTACAATGAGCAGTTCTTC.

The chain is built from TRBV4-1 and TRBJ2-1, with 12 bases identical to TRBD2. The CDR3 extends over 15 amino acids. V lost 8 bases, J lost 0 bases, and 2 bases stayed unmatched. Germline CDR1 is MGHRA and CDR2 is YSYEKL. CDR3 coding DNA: TGCGCCAGCGAGACTAGCGGGGGCTCCTACAATGAGCAGTTCTTC. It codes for CASETSGGSYNEQFF.